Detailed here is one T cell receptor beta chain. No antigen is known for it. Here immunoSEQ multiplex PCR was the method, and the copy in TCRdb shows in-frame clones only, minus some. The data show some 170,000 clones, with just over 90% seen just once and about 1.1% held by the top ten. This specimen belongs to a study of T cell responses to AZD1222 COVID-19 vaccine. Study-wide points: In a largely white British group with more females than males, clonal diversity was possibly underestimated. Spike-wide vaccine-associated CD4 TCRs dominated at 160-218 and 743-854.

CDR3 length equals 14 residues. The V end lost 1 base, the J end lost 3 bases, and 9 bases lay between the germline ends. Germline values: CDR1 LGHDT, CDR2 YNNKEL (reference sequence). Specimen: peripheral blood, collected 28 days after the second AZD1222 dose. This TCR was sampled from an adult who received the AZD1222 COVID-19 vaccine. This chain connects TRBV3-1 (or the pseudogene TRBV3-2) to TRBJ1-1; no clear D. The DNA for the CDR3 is TGTGCCAGCAGCCAAGGGGTCCTATACACTGAAGCTTTCTTT. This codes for CASSQGVLYTEAFF.